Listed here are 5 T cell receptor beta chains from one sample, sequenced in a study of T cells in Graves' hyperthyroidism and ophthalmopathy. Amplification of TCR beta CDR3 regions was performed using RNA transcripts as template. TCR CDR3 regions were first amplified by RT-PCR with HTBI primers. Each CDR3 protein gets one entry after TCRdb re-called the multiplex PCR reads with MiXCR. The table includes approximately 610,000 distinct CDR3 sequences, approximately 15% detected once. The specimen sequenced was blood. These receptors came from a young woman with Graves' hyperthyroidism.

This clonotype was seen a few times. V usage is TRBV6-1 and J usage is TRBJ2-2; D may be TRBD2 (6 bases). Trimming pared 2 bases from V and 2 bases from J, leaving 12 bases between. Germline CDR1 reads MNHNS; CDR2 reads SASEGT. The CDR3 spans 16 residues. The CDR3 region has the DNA TGTGCCAGCAGTGAACTCCCGGGAGCTAACACCGGGGAGCTGTTTTTT. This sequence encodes CASSELPGANTGELFF.

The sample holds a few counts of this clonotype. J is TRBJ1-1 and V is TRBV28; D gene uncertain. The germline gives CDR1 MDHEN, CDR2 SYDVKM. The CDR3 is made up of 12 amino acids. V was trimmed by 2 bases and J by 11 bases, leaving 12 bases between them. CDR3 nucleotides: TGTGCCAGCAGTTTACAAGGGCGGCGGGCTTTCTTT. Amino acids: CASSLQGRRAFF.

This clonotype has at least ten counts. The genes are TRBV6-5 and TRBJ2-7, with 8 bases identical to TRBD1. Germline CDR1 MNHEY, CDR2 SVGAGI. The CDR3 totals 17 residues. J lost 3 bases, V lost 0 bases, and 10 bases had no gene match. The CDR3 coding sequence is TGTGCCAGCAGTTACTCTGTCAGACAGGGGAATTACTACGAGCAGTACTTC. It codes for CASSYSVRQGNYYEQYF.

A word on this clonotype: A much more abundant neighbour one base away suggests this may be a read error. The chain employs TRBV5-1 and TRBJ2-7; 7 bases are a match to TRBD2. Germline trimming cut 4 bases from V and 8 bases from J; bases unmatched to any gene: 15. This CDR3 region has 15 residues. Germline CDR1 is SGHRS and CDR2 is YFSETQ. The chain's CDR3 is CASSPGTTQTNKQYF. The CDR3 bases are TGCGCCAGCAGCCCTGGGACTACCCAGACCAACAAGCAGTACTTC. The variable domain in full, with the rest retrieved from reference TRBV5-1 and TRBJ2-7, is KAGVTQTPRYLIKTRGQQVTLSCSPISGHRSVSWYQQTPGQGLQFLFEYFSETQRNKGNFPGRFSGRQFSNSRSEMNVSTLELGDSALYLCASSPGTTQTNKQYFGPGTRLTVT.

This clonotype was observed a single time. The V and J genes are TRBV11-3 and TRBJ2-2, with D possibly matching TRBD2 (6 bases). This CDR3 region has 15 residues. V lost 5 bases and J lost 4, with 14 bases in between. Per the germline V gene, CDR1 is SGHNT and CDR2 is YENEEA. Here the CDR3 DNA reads TGTGCCAGCAGCCTCGGGACTTCCCTCACCGGGGAGCTGTTTTTT. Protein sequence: CASSLGTSLTGELFF. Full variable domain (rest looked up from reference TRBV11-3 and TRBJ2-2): EAGVVQSPRYKIIEKKQPVAFWCNPISGHNTLYWYLQNLGQGPELLIRYENEEAVDDSQLPKDRFSAERLKGVDSTLKIQPAELGDSAVYLCASSLGTSLTGELFFGEGSRLTVL.